These T cell receptor beta chains were read from a single sample in a study of T cells in tumors after PD-1 blockade. Assay: immunoSEQ multiplex PCR; the TCRdb copy retains only in-frame clones and omits some. The sample has tens of thousands of clones, about three quarters seen once. Sequences were derived from PBMCs, sampled before anti-PD-1 treatment. The receptors here all came from a human donor with basal cell carcinoma. CDR3s include the opening cysteine and the closing phenylalanine or tryptophan. Each record gives: clone size, CDR3 length, D gene, V gene, J gene, CDR3 protein, CDR3 DNA. D genes are given only for firm matches. Size is omitted from some rows. Given values are once, few, many or a class for expanded clones.

>NA|17|TRBD2|TRBV7-2|TRBJ2-3
CASSSPGLAGVADTQYF
TGTGCCAGCAGTTCTCCGGGACTAGCGGGAGTGGCAGATACGCAGTATTTT
>NA|15|TRBD1|TRBV28|TRBJ1-1
CASSLWPGGITEAFF
TGTGCCAGCAGTTTATGGCCAGGGGGTATCACTGAAGCTTTCTTT
>NA|13|NA|TRBV19|TRBJ1-4
CASIPRGGEKLFF
TGTGCCAGTATCCCTAGGGGTGGTGAAAAACTGTTTTTT
>few|13|NA|TRBV10-3|TRBJ1-5
CASRAVSNQPQHF
TGTGCCTCCCGGGCAGTTTCCAATCAGCCCCAGCATTTT
>NA|11|NA|TRBV19|TRBJ1-1
CASSLGLEAFF
TGTGCCAGTAGTCTGGGTCTTGAAGCTTTCTTT
>NA|13|NA|TRBV19|TRBJ1-5
CASARGDGQPQHF
TGTGCCAGTGCGAGGGGGGATGGGCAGCCCCAGCATTTT
>NA|15|NA|TRBV7-8|TRBJ2-1
CASSLTAGTYNEQFF
TGTGCCAGCAGCTTAACGGCAGGGACCTACAATGAGCAGTTCTTC
>NA|14|NA|TRBV29-1|TRBJ2-1
CSVEDRRQYNEQFF
TGCAGCGTTGAAGATCGTAGGCAGTACAATGAGCAGTTCTTC
>NA|15|TRBD1|TRBV5-1|TRBJ2-5
CASSRTTGFRETQYF
TGCGCCAGCAGCCGAACGACAGGGTTCAGAGAGACCCAGTACTTC
>NA|13|NA|TRBV27|TRBJ2-3
CASSLWSTDTQYF
TGTGCCAGCAGTTTATGGAGCACAGATACGCAGTATTTT
>NA|11|NA|TRBV6-5|TRBJ2-2
CATKLNGELFF
TGTGCCACTAAACTCAACGGGGAGCTGTTTTTT
>medium-sized|15|TRBD1|TRBV7-9|TRBJ2-2
CASRSPGQGVGELFF
TGTGCCAGCAGATCGCCGGGACAGGGAGTCGGGGAGCTGTTTTTT
>NA|14|NA|TRBV5-5|TRBJ2-3
CASSSLASTDTQYF
TGTGCCAGCAGCTCACTAGCCTCCACAGATACGCAGTATTTT
>NA|14|NA|TRBV6-4|TRBJ2-7
CARWDGGQSYEQYF
TGTGCCAGATGGGACGGGGGGCAGTCCTACGAGCAGTACTTC
>NA|15|TRBD1|TRBV10-1|TRBJ2-4
CASSGLTGKKNIQYF
TGCGCCAGCAGTGGTCTGACAGGGAAGAAAAACATTCAGTACTTC
>NA|13|NA|TRBV7-2|TRBJ1-1
CASSLQGVAEAFF
TGTGCCAGCAGCTTACAGGGAGTCGCTGAAGCTTTCTTT